Listed here are 18 T cell receptor beta chains from one sample, sequenced in a study of blood T cell repertoires in COVID-19. Clones were sequenced by immunoSEQ multiplex PCR, and TCRdb holds only the in-frame ones, with some missing. Of more than 150,000 clones listed, 65% to 85% are singletons. Material for sequencing was PBMCs or T cells enriched from blood (not recorded which). The receptors stem from a woman aged 60 to 75 who had recovered from COVID-19.

The chain joins TRBV3-1 (or the pseudogene TRBV3-2) to TRBJ2-1; 14 positions match TRBD2. The CDR3 is made up of 16 amino acids. V shed 8 bases and J 4 bases; nucleotides not matched to a gene: 7. Germline values: CDR1 LGHDT, CDR2 YNNKEL (reference sequence). The CDR3 here is CASGGLAGGLYNEQFF. As DNA, the CDR3 is TGTGCCAGCGGAGGACTAGCGGGAGGACTGTACAATGAGCAGTTCTTC.

The V and J genes are TRBV5-4 and TRBJ1-1, with D hard to call. V was trimmed by 0 bases and J by 5 bases, leaving 14 bases between them. The CDR3 is made up of 15 amino acids. The germline CDR1 and CDR2 sequences are SGHNT and YYREEE (reference sequence). DNA for the CDR3: TGTGCCAGCAGCTTGGACCCGAACGGGGAGACTGAAGCTTTCTTT. Translated, it gives CASSLDPNGETEAFF.

The chain recombines TRBV12-3 or TRBV12-4 with TRBJ2-7; tentative D call: TRBD2 (5 bases). The CDR3 covers 13 residues. Deletions cut 2 bases from V and 6 bases from J, with 11 bases between. The CDR3 bases are TGTGCCAGCAGTTTACAGATGGGGAGCGAGCAGTACTTC. This gives the protein CASSLQMGSEQYF.

The chain combines TRBV11-2 with TRBJ1-3; D is ambiguous. The CDR3 contains 13 residues. Trimming shortened V by 5 bases and J by 4 bases, and 9 bases separated the two germline ends. Germline CDR1 SGHAT, CDR2 FQNNGV. CDR3 sequence (DNA): TGTGCCAGCAGCCTACTTCGGGGAAACACCATATATTTT. It encodes CASSLLRGNTIYF.

The chain employs TRBV12-5 and TRBJ1-1; D is ambiguous. Germline V gene lookup returns CDR1 LGHNT and CDR2 FRNRAP. CDR3 size: 14 residues. With 2 bases removed from V and 2 bases from J, the gap between germline ends came to 9 bases. CDR3 residues: CASGLWQRNTEAFF. The CDR3 DNA is TGTGCTAGTGGTTTGTGGCAGCGAAACACTGAAGCTTTCTTT.

The chain couples TRBV11-3 to TRBJ1-1, with D unclear. Germline CDR1 SGHNT, CDR2 YENEEA. The CDR3 spans 14 residues. The V gene lost 1 base and the J gene lost 0 bases, with 6 bases spanning the gap. This CDR3 reads CASSLGAVNTEAFF. In DNA, the CDR3 is TGTGCCAGCAGCTTAGGGGCAGTGAACACTGAAGCTTTCTTT.

The chain recombines TRBV29-1 with TRBJ2-4; TRBD1 matches at 9 bases. The germline gives CDR1 SQVTM, CDR2 ANQGSEA. V trimming: 8 bases; J trimming: 0 bases; junction bases outside the gene matches: 8. The CDR3 consists of 15 residues. CDR3 amino acids: CSYAGTGQAKNIQYF. The CDR3 coding sequence is TGCAGCTACGCCGGGACAGGGCAAGCCAAAAACATTCAGTACTTC.

The chain links TRBV5-1 to TRBJ1-1, with TRBD1 matching over 8 bases. CDR1 is SGHRS, CDR2 YFSETQ, per germline. The CDR3 length is 14 residues. Trimming at V came to 4 bases and at J to 5 bases, leaving 7 bases not matched to a gene. CDR3 residues: CASSNQGARTEAFF. CDR3 sequence (DNA): TGCGCCAGCAGCAATCAGGGGGCGAGAACTGAAGCTTTCTTT.

The chain joins TRBV2 to TRBJ1-2, with 7 bases lining up with TRBD1. The CDR3 has 13 residues. Germline V gene data show CDR1 as SNHLY and CDR2 as FYNNEI. Unmatched junction bases numbered 8, after V lost 6 bases and J lost 7 bases. This CDR3 reads CASSSTGDGGYTF. The CDR3 nucleotides read TGTGCCAGCAGCTCAACAGGGGATGGTGGCTACACCTTC.

This sequence joins TRBV2 and TRBJ1-1; a weak D match, TRBD1 (6 bases). The germline gives CDR1 SNHLY, CDR2 FYNNEI. Deletions cut 6 bases from V and 11 bases from J, with 16 bases between. The CDR3 has 12 amino acids. CDR3 nucleotide sequence: TGTGCCAGCAGCCCCTGGGGGCGGGAGGCTTTCTTT. Its protein is CASSPWGREAFF.

The CDR3 region has the DNA TGTGCCAGCCAGAGGACTAGCGGGGGTTACAATGAGCAGTTCTTC. Protein sequence: CASQRTSGGYNEQFF. The chain uses TRBV27 and TRBJ2-1, with TRBD2 matching 13 bases. CDR1 and CDR2 (germline): MNHEY, SMNVEV (reference sequence). The CDR3 runs 15 residues. V shed 8 bases, J shed 4 bases, and the junction held 5 bases outside the gene matches.

The V gene is TRBV9, the J gene TRBJ2-1, with 8 bases fitting TRBD2. The J segment lost 0 bases and the V segment lost 0 bases, leaving 5 bases of the junction unmatched. This CDR3 is 17 amino acids long. Per the germline V gene, CDR1 is SGDLS and CDR2 is YYNGEE. The CDR3 is CASSVGAGGYSYNEQFF. CDR3 DNA: TGTGCCAGCAGCGTAGGTGCGGGAGGCTACTCCTACAATGAGCAGTTCTTC.

This rearrangement joins TRBV12-3 or TRBV12-4 to TRBJ1-1; D may be TRBD1 (5 bases). This CDR3 has 13 amino acids. Between the trimmed V and J ends, which lost 6 bases and 1 base, there was a span of 9 bases. CDR3 nucleotide sequence: TGTGCCAGCAGCCGACAGCAGAACACTGAAGCTTTCTTT. It is translated as CASSRQQNTEAFF.

The chain carries TRBV5-1 and TRBJ2-5; D is unresolved. The CDR3 is made up of 13 amino acids. The V end was cut by 4 bases, the J end by 5 bases, with 12 bases between. From germline, CDR1 is SGHRS and CDR2 YFSETQ. The CDR3 region is CASSTHLEETQYF. The CDR3 DNA is TGCGCCAGCAGCACGCACCTTGAGGAGACCCAGTACTTC.

This rearrangement joins TRBV28 to TRBJ2-5; D ambiguous. This CDR3 has 14 residues. Germline CDR1 is MDHEN and CDR2 is SYDVKM. Trimming cost V 2 bases and J 0 bases, with 7 bases left between them. DNA of the CDR3: TGTGCCAGCAGTTTACCCGGTTACCAAGAGACCCAGTACTTC. It codes for CASSLPGYQETQYF.

This clone was detected only once. V and J are TRBV5-4 and TRBJ1-1; D may be TRBD1 (6 bases). Germline V CDR1 and CDR2: SGHNT, YYREEE (reference sequence). The germline V and J ends were trimmed by 3 bases and 0 bases, with 6 bases remaining between them. The CDR3 extends over 13 amino acids. CDR3 coding DNA: TGTGCCAGCAGCTGGGGGCTGAACACTGAAGCTTTCTTT. It is translated as CASSWGLNTEAFF.

The V call is TRBV7-6, the J call TRBJ2-5; TRBD2 agrees at 10 bases. CDR1 SGHVS and CDR2 FNYEAQ come from the germline V gene. The CDR3 is 16 amino acids. V lost 1 base and J lost 1; bases outside the gene matches: 3. This CDR3 reads CASSLGVAGGQETQYF. The CDR3 DNA reads TGTGCCAGCAGCTTAGGGGTAGCGGGGGGCCAAGAGACCCAGTACTTC. Filled out from reference TRBV7-6 and TRBJ2-5, the complete variable domain reads GAGVSQSPRYKVTKRGQDVALRCDPISGHVSLYWYRQALGQGPEFLTYFNYEAQQDKSGLPNDRFSAERPEGSISTLTIQRTEQRDSAMYRCASSLGVAGGQETQYFGPGTRLLVL.

J is TRBJ1-4 and V is TRBV5-5, with D possibly matching TRBD1 (5 bases). Trimming left V 4 bases short and J 0 bases short, with 10 bases between. Germline values: CDR1 SGHKS, CDR2 YYEKEE (reference sequence). There are 15 residues in the CDR3. This CDR3 is CASSRTLATNEKLFF. CDR3 DNA sequence: TGTGCCAGCAGCCGGACACTCGCAACTAATGAAAAACTGTTTTTT.